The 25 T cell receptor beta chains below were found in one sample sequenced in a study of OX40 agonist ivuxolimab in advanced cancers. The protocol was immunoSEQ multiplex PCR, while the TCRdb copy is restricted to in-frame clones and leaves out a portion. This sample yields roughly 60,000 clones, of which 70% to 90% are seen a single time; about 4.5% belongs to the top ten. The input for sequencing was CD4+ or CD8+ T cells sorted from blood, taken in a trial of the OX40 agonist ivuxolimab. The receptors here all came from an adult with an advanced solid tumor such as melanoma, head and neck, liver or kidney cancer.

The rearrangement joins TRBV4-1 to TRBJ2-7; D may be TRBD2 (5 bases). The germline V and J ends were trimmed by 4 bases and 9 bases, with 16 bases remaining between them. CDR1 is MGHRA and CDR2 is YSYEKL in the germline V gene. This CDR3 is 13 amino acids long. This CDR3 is CASSPLGISGQYF. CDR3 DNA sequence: TGCGCCAGCAGCCCCCTCGGGATATCCGGGCAGTACTTC.

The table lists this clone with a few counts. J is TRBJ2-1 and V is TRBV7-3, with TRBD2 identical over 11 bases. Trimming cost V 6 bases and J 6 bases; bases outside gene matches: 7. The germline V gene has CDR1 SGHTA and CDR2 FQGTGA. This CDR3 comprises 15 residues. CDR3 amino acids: CASSLSGTSGNEQFF. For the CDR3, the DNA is TGTGCCAGCAGTCTCAGCGGGACTAGCGGCAATGAGCAGTTCTTC.

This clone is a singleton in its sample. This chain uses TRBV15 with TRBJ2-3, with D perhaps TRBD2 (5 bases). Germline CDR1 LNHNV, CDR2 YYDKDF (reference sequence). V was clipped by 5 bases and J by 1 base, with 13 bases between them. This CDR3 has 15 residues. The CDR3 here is CATSSLTRGTDTQYF. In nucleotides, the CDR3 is TGTGCCACCAGCTCCCTTACTAGAGGCACAGATACGCAGTATTTT.

The CDR3 sequence: CASSPTGDTQYF. The CDR3 DNA reads as TGTGCCAGCAGTCCGACGGGAGATACGCAGTATTTT. The chain combines TRBV27 with TRBJ2-3; D gene ambiguous. The CDR3 length is 12 residues. Per germline, CDR1 MNHEY and CDR2 SMNVEV (reference sequence). Trimming stripped 5 bases from V and 5 bases from J, with 8 bases between.

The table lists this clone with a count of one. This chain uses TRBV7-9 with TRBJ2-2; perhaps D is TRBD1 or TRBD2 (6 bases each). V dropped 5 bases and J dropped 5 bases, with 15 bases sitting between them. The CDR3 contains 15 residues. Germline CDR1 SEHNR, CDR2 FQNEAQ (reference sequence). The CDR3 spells CASSLGGGGTGELFF. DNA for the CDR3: TGTGCCAGCAGCCTCGGAGGAGGGGGGACCGGGGAGCTGTTTTTT. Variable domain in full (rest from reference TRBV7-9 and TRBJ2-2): DTGVSQNPRHKITKRGQNVTFRCDPISEHNRLYWYRQTLGQGPEFLTYFQNEAQLEKSRLLSDRFSAERPKGSFSTLEIQRTEQGDSAMYLCASSLGGGGTGELFFGEGSRLTVL.

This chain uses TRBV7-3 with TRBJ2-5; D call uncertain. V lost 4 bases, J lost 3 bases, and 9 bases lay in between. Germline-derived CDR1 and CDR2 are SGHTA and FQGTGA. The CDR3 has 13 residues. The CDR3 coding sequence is TGTGCCAGCAGCTCCATCCCAGAAGAGACCCAGTACTTC. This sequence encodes CASSSIPEETQYF.

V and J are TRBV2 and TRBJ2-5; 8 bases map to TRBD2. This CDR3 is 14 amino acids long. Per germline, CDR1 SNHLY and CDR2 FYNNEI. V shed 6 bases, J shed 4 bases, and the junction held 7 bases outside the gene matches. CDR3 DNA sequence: TGTGCCAGCAGGCCAGAAGCGGGAGCAGAGACCCAGTACTTC. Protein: CASRPEAGAETQYF.

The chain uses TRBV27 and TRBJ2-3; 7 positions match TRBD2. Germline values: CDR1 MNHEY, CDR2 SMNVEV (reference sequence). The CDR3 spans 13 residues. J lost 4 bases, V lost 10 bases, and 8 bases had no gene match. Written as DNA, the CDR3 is TGTGCCAACCATCCGGGACTACCAGATACGCAGTATTTT. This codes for CANHPGLPDTQYF.

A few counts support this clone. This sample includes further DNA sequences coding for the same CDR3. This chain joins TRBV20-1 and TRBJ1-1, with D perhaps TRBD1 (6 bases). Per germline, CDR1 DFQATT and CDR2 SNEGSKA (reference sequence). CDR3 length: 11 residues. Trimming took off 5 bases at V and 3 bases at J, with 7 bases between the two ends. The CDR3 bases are TGCAGTGCTCACAGGGACACTGAAGCTTTCTTT. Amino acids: CSAHRDTEAFF.

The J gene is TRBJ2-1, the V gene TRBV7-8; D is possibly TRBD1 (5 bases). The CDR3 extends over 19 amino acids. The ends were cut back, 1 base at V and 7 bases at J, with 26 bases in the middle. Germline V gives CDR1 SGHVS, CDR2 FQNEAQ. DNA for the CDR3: TGTGCCAGCAGCTTAGTTAGGTATTTTTTTAGTCAGGGTCAGAATGAGCAGTTCTTC. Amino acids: CASSLVRYFFSQGQNEQFF.

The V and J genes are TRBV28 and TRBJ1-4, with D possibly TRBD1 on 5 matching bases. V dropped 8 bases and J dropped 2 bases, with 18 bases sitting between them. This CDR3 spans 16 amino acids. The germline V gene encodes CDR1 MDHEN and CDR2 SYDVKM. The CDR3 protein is CASVSGGGGTNEKLFF. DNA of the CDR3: TGTGCCAGCGTATCAGGAGGTGGGGGGACTAATGAAAAACTGTTTTTT.

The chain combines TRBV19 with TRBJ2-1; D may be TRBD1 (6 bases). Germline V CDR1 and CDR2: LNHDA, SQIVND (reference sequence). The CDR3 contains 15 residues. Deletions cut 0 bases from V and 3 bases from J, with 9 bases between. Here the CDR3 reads CASSIEDRSYNEQFF. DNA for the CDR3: TGTGCCAGTAGTATAGAAGACAGGAGCTACAATGAGCAGTTCTTC.

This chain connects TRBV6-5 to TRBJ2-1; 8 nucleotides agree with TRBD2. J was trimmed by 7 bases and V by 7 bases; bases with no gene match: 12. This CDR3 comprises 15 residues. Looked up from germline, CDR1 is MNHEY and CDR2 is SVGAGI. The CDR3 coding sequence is TGTGCCAGCATGGAGACTAGCGCATTGAGGAATGAGCAGTTCTTC. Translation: CASMETSALRNEQFF.

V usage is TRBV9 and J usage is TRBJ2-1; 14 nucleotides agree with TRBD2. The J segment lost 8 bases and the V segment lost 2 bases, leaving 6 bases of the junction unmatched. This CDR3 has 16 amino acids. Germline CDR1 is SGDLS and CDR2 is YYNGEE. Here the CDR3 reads CASSVGGLAGVDEQFF. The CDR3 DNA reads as TGTGCCAGCAGCGTGGGGGGACTAGCGGGAGTGGATGAGCAGTTCTTC.

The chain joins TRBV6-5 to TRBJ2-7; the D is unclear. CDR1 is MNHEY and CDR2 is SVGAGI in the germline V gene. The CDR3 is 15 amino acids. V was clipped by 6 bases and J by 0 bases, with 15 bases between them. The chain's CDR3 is CASRMVELDSYEQYF. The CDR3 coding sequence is TGTGCCAGCAGAATGGTGGAGCTAGACTCCTACGAGCAGTACTTC.

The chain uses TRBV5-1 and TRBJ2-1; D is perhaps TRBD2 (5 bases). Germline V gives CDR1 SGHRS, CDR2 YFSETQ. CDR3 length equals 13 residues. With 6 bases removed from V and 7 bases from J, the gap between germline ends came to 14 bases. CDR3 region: CASKIQTGNEQFF. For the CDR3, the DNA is TGCGCCAGCAAAATCCAGACGGGGAATGAGCAGTTCTTC.

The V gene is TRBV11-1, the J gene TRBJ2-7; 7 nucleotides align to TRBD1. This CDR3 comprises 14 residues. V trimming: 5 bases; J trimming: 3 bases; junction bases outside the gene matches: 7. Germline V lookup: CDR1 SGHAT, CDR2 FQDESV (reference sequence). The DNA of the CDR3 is TGTGCCAGCAGCCCCGACAGGGCCCACTACGAGCAGTACTTC. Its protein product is CASSPDRAHYEQYF.

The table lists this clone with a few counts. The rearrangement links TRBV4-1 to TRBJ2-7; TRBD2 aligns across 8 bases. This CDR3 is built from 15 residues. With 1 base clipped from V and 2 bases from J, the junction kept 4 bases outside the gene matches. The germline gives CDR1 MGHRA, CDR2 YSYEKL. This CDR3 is CASSQGPGGTYEQYF. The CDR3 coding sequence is TGCGCCAGCAGCCAAGGACCGGGGGGGACCTACGAGCAGTACTTC.

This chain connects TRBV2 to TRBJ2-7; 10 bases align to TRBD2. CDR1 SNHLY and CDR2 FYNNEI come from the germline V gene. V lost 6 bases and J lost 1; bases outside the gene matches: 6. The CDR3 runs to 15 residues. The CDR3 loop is CASRTTSGMSYEQYF. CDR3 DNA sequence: TGTGCCAGCAGAACAACTAGCGGGATGTCCTACGAGCAGTACTTC. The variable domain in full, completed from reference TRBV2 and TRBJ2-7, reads EPEVTQTPSHQVTQMGQEVILRCVPISNHLYFYWYRQILGQKVEFLVSFYNNEISEKSEIFDDQFSVERPDGSNFTLKIRSTKLEDSAMYFCASRTTSGMSYEQYFGPGTRLTVT.

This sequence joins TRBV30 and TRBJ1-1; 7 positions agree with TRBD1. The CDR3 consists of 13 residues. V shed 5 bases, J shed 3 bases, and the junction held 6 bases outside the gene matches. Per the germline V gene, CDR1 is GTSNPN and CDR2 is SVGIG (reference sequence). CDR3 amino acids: CAWQTGRDTEAFF. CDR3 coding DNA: TGTGCCTGGCAGACAGGGAGAGACACTGAAGCTTTCTTT.

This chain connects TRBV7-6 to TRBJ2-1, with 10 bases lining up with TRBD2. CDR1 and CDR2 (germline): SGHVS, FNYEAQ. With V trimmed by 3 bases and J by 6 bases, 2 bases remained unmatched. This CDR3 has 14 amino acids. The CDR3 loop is CASSFSGRPNEQFF. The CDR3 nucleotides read TGTGCCAGCAGCTTTAGCGGGAGGCCCAATGAGCAGTTCTTC.

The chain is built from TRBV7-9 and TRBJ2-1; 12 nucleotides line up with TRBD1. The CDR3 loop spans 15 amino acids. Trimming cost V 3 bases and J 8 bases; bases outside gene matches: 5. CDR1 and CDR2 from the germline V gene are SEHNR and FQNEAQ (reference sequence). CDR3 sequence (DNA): TGTGCCAGCAGCTTTCCGGGACAGGGGGCGTATGAGCAGTTCTTC. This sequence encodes CASSFPGQGAYEQFF.

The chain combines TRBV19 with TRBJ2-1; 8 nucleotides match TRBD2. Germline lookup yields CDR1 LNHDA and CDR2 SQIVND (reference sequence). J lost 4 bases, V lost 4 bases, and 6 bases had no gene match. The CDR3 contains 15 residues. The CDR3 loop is CASSTSSGLYNEQFF. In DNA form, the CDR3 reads TGTGCCAGTAGTACCTCTAGCGGGCTTTACAATGAGCAGTTCTTC.

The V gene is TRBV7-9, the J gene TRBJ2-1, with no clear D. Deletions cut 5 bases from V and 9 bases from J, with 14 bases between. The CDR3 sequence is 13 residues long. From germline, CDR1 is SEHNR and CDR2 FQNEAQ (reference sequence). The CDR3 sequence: CASSPSPRGEQFF. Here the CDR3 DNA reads TGTGCCAGCAGCCCGAGCCCCAGAGGTGAGCAGTTCTTC.

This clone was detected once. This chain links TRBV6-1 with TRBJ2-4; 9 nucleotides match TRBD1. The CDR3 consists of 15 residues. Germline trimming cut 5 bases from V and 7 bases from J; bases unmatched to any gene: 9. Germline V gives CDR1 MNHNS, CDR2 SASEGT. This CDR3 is CASSPTRTGDNIQYF. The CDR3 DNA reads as TGTGCCAGCAGTCCGACCCGGACAGGGGATAACATTCAGTACTTC.